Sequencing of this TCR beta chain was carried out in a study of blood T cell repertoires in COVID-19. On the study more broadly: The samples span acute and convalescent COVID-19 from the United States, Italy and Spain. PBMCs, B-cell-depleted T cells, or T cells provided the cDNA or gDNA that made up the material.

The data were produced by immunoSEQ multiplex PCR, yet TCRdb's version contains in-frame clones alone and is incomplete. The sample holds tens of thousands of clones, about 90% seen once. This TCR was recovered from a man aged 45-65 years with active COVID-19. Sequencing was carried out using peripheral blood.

The CDR3, as DNA: TGTGCCAGCAGCCAGAGCGGGAGTGTGGCCCTAACCGGGGAGCTGTTTTTT. Encoded protein: CASSQSGSVALTGELFF. The J gene is TRBJ2-2, the V gene TRBV7-9; 8 nucleotides agree with TRBD2. The V gene end was trimmed by 5 bases and the J gene end by 5 bases; junction bases not matched to a gene: 13. CDR1 and CDR2 from the germline V gene are SEHNR and FQNEAQ (reference sequence). This CDR3 spans 17 amino acids.